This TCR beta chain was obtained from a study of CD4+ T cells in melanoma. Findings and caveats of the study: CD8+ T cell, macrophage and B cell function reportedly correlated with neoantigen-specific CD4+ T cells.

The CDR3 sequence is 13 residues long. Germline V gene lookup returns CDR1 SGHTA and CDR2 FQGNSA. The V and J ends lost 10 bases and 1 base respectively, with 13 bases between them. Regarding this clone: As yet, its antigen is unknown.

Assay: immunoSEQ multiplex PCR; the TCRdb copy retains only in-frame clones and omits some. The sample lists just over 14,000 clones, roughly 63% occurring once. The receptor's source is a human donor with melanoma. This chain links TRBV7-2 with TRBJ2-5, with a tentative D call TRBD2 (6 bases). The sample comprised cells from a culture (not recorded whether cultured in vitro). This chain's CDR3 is CAKAEGPQETQYF. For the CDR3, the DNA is TGTGCCAAGGCGGAGGGTCCCCAAGAGACCCAGTACTTC. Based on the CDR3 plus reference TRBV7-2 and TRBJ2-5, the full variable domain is GAGVSQSPSNKVTEKGKDVELRCDPISGHTALYWYRQSLGQGLEFLIYFQGNSAPDKSGLPSDRFSAERTGGSVSTLTIQRTQQEDSAVYLCAKAEGPQETQYFGPGTRLLVL.